These 20 T cell receptor beta chains originate from one sample sequenced in a study of blood T cell repertoires in COVID-19. TCRdb's copy holds only in-frame clones and misses some; the assay was immunoSEQ multiplex PCR. The sample carries 180,000 or so clones, 75% to 90% recorded once. The sequencing input was peripheral blood. All receptors derive from a woman aged 55-69 years with acute or convalescent COVID-19.

The chain has TRBV6-5 and TRBJ1-4, with 10 bases that match TRBD1. CDR1 is MNHEY and CDR2 is SVGAGI in the germline V gene. The trim removed 4 bases at V and 8 bases at J, leaving 7 bases unmatched. This CDR3 region has 15 residues. CDR3 sequence (DNA): TGTGCCAGCAGTTCGCGACAGGGGGCGAACGAAAAACTGTTTTTT. Encoded protein: CASSSRQGANEKLFF.

V is TRBV10-3 and J is TRBJ2-1; 9 nucleotides match TRBD2. J gave up 8 bases and V 6 bases, and 5 bases lay outside the gene matches. Looked up from germline, CDR1 is ENHRY and CDR2 is SYGVKD. This CDR3 is built from 13 residues. The CDR3 coding sequence is TGTGCCATCAGGCAGATAGCGGGAGATGAGCAGTTCTTC. It yields the protein CAIRQIAGDEQFF.

This chain links TRBV19 with TRBJ1-1; TRBD1 might be the D (6 bases). Trimming left V 6 bases short and J 6 bases short, with 17 bases between. Germline V gives CDR1 LNHDA, CDR2 SQIVND (reference sequence). This CDR3 has 14 residues. In DNA, the CDR3 is TGTGCCAGTAGCGGATCGGGGGGCGCCGCTGAAGCTTTCTTT. Residues: CASSGSGGAAEAFF.

The CDR3, as DNA: TGTGCCAGCAGGTTTGGAGGTGGGGTATTGGAGACCCAGTACTTC. It yields the protein CASRFGGGVLETQYF. The chain couples TRBV5-5 to TRBJ2-5; possible D gene TRBD2, 5 bases. The CDR3 totals 15 residues. From germline, CDR1 is SGHKS and CDR2 YYEKEE (reference sequence). With 5 bases removed from V and 5 bases from J, the gap between germline ends came to 19 bases.

The V call is TRBV30, the J call TRBJ2-1, with 7 bases identical to TRBD2. Germline CDR1 is GTSNPN and CDR2 is SVGIG (reference sequence). J lost 0 bases, V lost 5 bases, and 7 bases had no gene match. The CDR3 covers 15 residues. Written as DNA, the CDR3 is TGTGCCTGGTTCGCGGGCGGGAGCTCCTACAATGAGCAGTTCTTC. Translated, it gives CAWFAGGSSYNEQFF.

The V call is TRBV28, the J call TRBJ2-2; no reliable D call. The CDR3 runs 13 residues. Germline V gene lookup returns CDR1 MDHEN and CDR2 SYDVKM. Trimming removed 6 bases from V and 3 bases from J, with 8 bases in between. For the CDR3, the DNA is TGTGCCAGCAGGAACAGATACACCGGGGAGCTGTTTTTT. Translated: CASRNRYTGELFF.

The J gene is TRBJ1-6, the V gene TRBV28, with D perhaps matching TRBD1 (6 bases). The CDR3 has 16 amino acids. With 3 bases removed from V and 6 bases from J, the gap between germline ends came to 15 bases. Germline V gene lookup returns CDR1 MDHEN and CDR2 SYDVKM. CDR3 DNA sequence: TGTGCCAGCAGTTTGGCGACAGGTCTTCTTAATTCACCCCTCCACTTT. Translation gives CASSLATGLLNSPLHF.

This chain uses TRBV7-6 with TRBJ1-2; TRBD1 agrees at 7 bases. Germline CDR1 reads SGHVS; CDR2 reads FNYEAQ. The CDR3 contains 16 residues. Trimming took 5 bases from V and 7 from J; bases not matched to a gene: 16. In nucleotides, the CDR3 is TGTGCCAGCAGCATCCTCCCCGGGACAGCCAACCCTGGCTACACCTTC. Its translation: CASSILPGTANPGYTF. Based on the CDR3 plus reference TRBV7-6 and TRBJ1-2, the full variable domain is GAGVSQSPRYKVTKRGQDVALRCDPISGHVSLYWYRQALGQGPEFLTYFNYEAQQDKSGLPNDRFSAERPEGSISTLTIQRTEQRDSAMYRCASSILPGTANPGYTFGSGTRLTVV.

The chain combines TRBV15 with TRBJ2-3; D unresolved. The germline V gene has CDR1 LNHNV and CDR2 YYDKDF (reference sequence). V shed 5 bases and J shed 6 bases, with 6 bases lying between them. This CDR3 has 11 amino acids. DNA of the CDR3: TGTGCCACCAGCTTGTCGGATACGCAGTATTTT. Its protein product is CATSLSDTQYF.

CDR3 region: CASSIGAGTGGGGEQYF. The CDR3 bases are TGTGCCAGTAGTATAGGAGCCGGGACAGGGGGAGGAGGCGAGCAGTACTTC. V and J are TRBV19 and TRBJ2-7, with 11 bases aligning to TRBD1. Germline V gene data show CDR1 as LNHDA and CDR2 as SQIVND (reference sequence). Losses at the gene ends were 1 base for V and 6 bases for J; bases not matched to a gene: 11. CDR3 length: 17 amino acids.

The chain employs TRBV25-1 and TRBJ1-2, with D possibly being TRBD1 (5 bases). With 6 bases removed from V and 1 base from J, the gap between germline ends came to 12 bases. This CDR3 region has 14 residues. Per germline, CDR1 MGHDK and CDR2 SYGVNS. The CDR3 protein is CASRAAGDNYGYTF. CDR3 DNA: TGTGCCAGCAGGGCGGCGGGGGATAACTATGGCTACACCTTC.

This chain connects TRBV3-1 (or the pseudogene TRBV3-2) to TRBJ2-1; TRBD2 agrees at 12 bases. This CDR3 spans 15 amino acids. V trimming: 4 bases; J trimming: 13 bases; junction bases outside the gene matches: 11. The germline V gene encodes CDR1 LGHDT and CDR2 YNNKEL (reference sequence). The CDR3 DNA reads TGTGCCAGCAGCCCTCAGACTAGCGGGAGAAGCTTACAGTTCTTC. Encoded protein: CASSPQTSGRSLQFF.

The chain has TRBV11-3 and TRBJ1-1, with a possible D match to TRBD1 (6 bases). V was cut by 2 bases and J by 3 bases, with 10 bases left in between. This CDR3 region has 14 residues. Germline V lookup: CDR1 SGHNT, CDR2 YENEEA. CDR3 in amino acids: CASSLPGQYTEAFF. CDR3 bases: TGTGCCAGCAGCTTACCGGGACAATACACTGAAGCTTTCTTT.

This chain joins TRBV18 and TRBJ2-7; D may be TRBD2 (6 bases). V was shortened by 6 bases and J by 0 bases, with 12 bases between the two germline ends. In germline, CDR1 is KGHSH, CDR2 LQKENI. This CDR3 has 14 residues. CDR3 in DNA: TGTGCCAGCTCCCGCGCGGGGAGCTCCTACGAGCAGTACGTC. Protein: CASSRAGSSYEQYV.

The V gene is TRBV15, the J gene TRBJ2-6, with D maybe TRBD2 (6 bases). V was clipped by 1 base and J by 2 bases, with 15 bases between them. The CDR3 has 18 residues. Looked up from germline, CDR1 is LNHNV and CDR2 is YYDKDF (reference sequence). This CDR3 is CATSRGHWGDAGANVLTF. DNA for the CDR3: TGTGCCACCAGCAGAGGCCATTGGGGGGACGCTGGGGCCAACGTCCTGACTTTC.

The chain carries TRBV18 and TRBJ1-5; unclear D gene. The ends were cut back, 3 bases at V and 6 bases at J, with 12 bases in the middle. This CDR3 is 14 amino acids long. CDR1 is KGHSH and CDR2 is LQKENI in the germline V gene. CDR3 sequence reads: CASSPGIEGQPQHF. In DNA, the CDR3 is TGTGCCAGCTCACCTGGAATTGAGGGTCAGCCCCAGCATTTT. The full variable domain, with the rest looked up from reference TRBV18 and TRBJ1-5, is NAGVMQNPRHLVRRRGQEARLRCSPMKGHSHVYWYRQLPEEGLKFMVYLQKENIIDESGMPKERFSAEFPKEGPSILRIQQVVRGDSAAYFCASSPGIEGQPQHFGDGTRLSIL.

The chain has TRBV28 and TRBJ1-2; D not certain. The CDR3 has 13 residues. CDR1 and CDR2 from the germline V gene are MDHEN and SYDVKM. With 6 bases removed from V and 8 bases from J, the gap between germline ends came to 16 bases. In DNA, the CDR3 is TGTGCCAGCAGCACCCCGAGGCCGTCCGGCTACACCTTC. This translates into CASSTPRPSGYTF.

The V call is TRBV4-2, the J call TRBJ2-2; D uncertain. CDR3 length: 16 amino acids. Germline lookup yields CDR1 LGHNA and CDR2 YNFKEQ. The germline V and J ends were trimmed by 0 bases and 2 bases, with 10 bases remaining between them. The CDR3, as DNA: TGTGCCAGCAGCCAAGATTCTAGAGGAAACACCGGGGAGCTGTTTTTT. Residues: CASSQDSRGNTGELFF.

This clone was recorded a few times. The chain couples TRBV27 to TRBJ1-2; TRBD1 is a possible D gene (5 bases). CDR1 MNHEY and CDR2 SMNVEV come from the germline V gene (reference sequence). V was trimmed by 0 bases and J by 4 bases, leaving 27 bases between them. The CDR3 runs to 20 residues. CDR3 DNA sequence: TGTGCCAGCAGTTTATCGAGGCTGGGGCAGGGCCGACGGTTAGCCTATGGCTACACCTTC. It is translated as CASSLSRLGQGRRLAYGYTF.

This chain uses TRBV6-5 with TRBJ2-1; tentatively, D is TRBD2 (6 bases). The CDR3 spans 15 residues. Deletions cut 6 bases from V and 4 bases from J, with 16 bases between. Germline V gene lookup returns CDR1 MNHEY and CDR2 SVGAGI. DNA of the CDR3: TGTGCCAGCAGGGCTCCGGGACTGACATACAATGAGCAGTTCTTC. This gives the protein CASRAPGLTYNEQFF.